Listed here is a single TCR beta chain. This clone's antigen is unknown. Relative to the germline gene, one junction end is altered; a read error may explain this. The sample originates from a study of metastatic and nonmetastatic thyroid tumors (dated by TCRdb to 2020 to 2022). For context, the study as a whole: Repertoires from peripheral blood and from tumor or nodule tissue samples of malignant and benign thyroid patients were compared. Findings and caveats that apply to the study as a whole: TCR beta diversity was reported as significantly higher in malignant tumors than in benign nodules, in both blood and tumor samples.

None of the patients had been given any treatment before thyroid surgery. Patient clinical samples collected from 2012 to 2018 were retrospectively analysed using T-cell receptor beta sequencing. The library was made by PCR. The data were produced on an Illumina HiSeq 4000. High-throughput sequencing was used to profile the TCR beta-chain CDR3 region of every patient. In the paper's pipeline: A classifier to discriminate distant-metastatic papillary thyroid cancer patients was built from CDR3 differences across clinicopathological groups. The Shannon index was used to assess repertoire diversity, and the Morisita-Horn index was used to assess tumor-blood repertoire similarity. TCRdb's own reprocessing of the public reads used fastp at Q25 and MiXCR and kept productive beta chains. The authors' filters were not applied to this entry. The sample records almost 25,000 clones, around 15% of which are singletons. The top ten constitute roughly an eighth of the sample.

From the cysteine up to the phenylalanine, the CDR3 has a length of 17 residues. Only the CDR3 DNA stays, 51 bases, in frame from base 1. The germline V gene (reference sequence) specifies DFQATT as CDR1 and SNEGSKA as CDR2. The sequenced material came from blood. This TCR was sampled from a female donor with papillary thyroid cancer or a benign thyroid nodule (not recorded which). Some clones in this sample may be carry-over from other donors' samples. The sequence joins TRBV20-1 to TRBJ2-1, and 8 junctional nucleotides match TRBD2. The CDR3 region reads CGARLARREATYNDQFF. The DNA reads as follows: TGCGGTGCTAGACTGGCTCGGCGGGAGGCCACATACAATGATCAGTTCTTC.